Presented here are 14 T cell receptor beta chains from one specimen sequenced in a study of shared clonotypes between healthy human individuals. Sequenced by immunoSEQ multiplex PCR; TCRdb stores in-frame clones only, minus some. The data hold more than 900,000 clones, with about 80% observed a single time. Sequences were obtained from memory CD4+ T cells from PBMCs. Subset denoted: CD45RA-negative fraction. The receptors were sampled from a man aged 18 to 29 in good health. Some clones in this sample may be carry-over from other donors' samples.

The rearrangement joins TRBV5-4 to TRBJ2-7, with TRBD2 matching 11 bases. The length of the CDR3 is 17 residues. Trimming at V came to 5 bases and at J to 3 bases, leaving 13 bases not matched to a gene. Germline CDR1 SGHNT, CDR2 YYREEE (reference sequence). CDR3 in DNA: TGTGCCAGCAGGCGCCATGGACTAGCGGGCGGAAACTACGAGCAGTACTTC. It codes for CASRRHGLAGGNYEQYF.

This clone has only a few counts. Other DNA sequences of this sample code for an identical CDR3. The V gene is TRBV5-1, the J gene TRBJ2-2; no clear D gene. Germline CDR1 is SGHRS and CDR2 is YFSETQ. The V and J ends lost 2 bases and 0 bases respectively, with 2 bases between them. The CDR3 consists of 13 residues. The CDR3 DNA sequence: TGCGCCAGCAGCTTCCCGAACACCGGGGAGCTGTTTTTT. Translated: CASSFPNTGELFF.

J is TRBJ2-7 and V is TRBV28; maybe TRBD1 (6 bases). The V and J ends lost 10 bases and 4 bases respectively, with 11 bases between them. Per the germline V gene, CDR1 is MDHEN and CDR2 is SYDVKM. The CDR3 contains 11 residues. The CDR3 reads CATWGPYEQYF. CDR3 in DNA: TGTGCCACCTGGGGGCCTTACGAGCAGTACTTC.

This clone was counted a single time. The rearrangement links TRBV18 to TRBJ2-4; D is unclear. This CDR3 is 13 amino acids long. Trimming removed 6 bases from V and 9 bases from J, with 15 bases in between. In germline, CDR1 is KGHSH, CDR2 LQKENI. In DNA form, the CDR3 reads TGTGCCAGCTCGCCTAAAGGGTTGCGCATTCAGTACTTC. Translation gives CASSPKGLRIQYF.

This clone appeared once. This chain uses TRBV6-5 with TRBJ1-4, with D maybe TRBD1 (5 bases). The germline gives CDR1 MNHEY, CDR2 SVGAGI. The CDR3 sequence is 15 residues long. The V and J ends lost 4 bases and 5 bases respectively, with 14 bases between them. As DNA, the CDR3 is TGTGCCAGCAGTTCGGGGCCGCGCCGGAATGAAAAACTGTTTTTT. Protein product: CASSSGPRRNEKLFF.

CDR3 region: CAIMGVSYGYTF. The DNA for the CDR3 is TGTGCCATCATGGGGGTTAGCTATGGCTACACCTTC. V and J are TRBV10-3 and TRBJ1-2; D is possibly TRBD1 (5 bases). Germline CDR1 reads ENHRY; CDR2 reads SYGVKD. The CDR3 has 12 residues. Trimming took off 7 bases at V and 4 bases at J, with 10 bases between the two ends.

The chain uses TRBV30 and TRBJ2-1, with TRBD1 matching over 8 bases. CDR1 and CDR2 from the germline V gene are GTSNPN and SVGIG (reference sequence). The junction had 4 bases not matched to a gene; V was cut back by 1 base and J by 2 bases. The CDR3 loop spans 15 amino acids. The CDR3 here is CAWSAGQGPYNEQFF. The CDR3 nucleotides read TGTGCCTGGAGTGCCGGACAGGGCCCCTACAATGAGCAGTTCTTC.

The DNA of the CDR3 is TGCGCCAGCAGCCGGGATTCAAACTATGGCTACACCTTC. Its protein product is CASSRDSNYGYTF. This rearrangement joins TRBV10-1 to TRBJ1-2; D remains ambiguous. Per the germline V gene, CDR1 is WNHNN and CDR2 is SYGVQD (reference sequence). The CDR3 is 13 amino acids. The ends were cut back, 6 bases at V and 2 bases at J, with 10 bases in the middle.

The CDR3 protein is CASTVGGHNQPQHF. Here the CDR3 DNA reads TGTGCCAGCACAGTCGGGGGGCACAATCAGCCCCAGCATTTT. The chain recombines TRBV7-9 with TRBJ1-5; possible D gene TRBD1, 6 bases. Trimming removed 7 bases from V and 3 bases from J, with 13 bases in between. This CDR3 contains 14 residues. Germline V gene sequence: CDR1 SEHNR, CDR2 FQNEAQ (reference sequence).

V is TRBV7-7 and J is TRBJ2-7; 15 nucleotides agree with TRBD2. Trimming cost V 5 bases and J 6 bases; bases outside gene matches: 5. Per germline, CDR1 SSHAT and CDR2 FNYEAQ (reference sequence). The CDR3 is made up of 15 amino acids. The CDR3 protein is CASSLPGLAGGEQYF. Written as DNA, the CDR3 is TGTGCCAGCAGCCTACCGGGACTAGCGGGAGGCGAGCAGTACTTC.

This chain uses TRBV29-1 with TRBJ2-7; TRBD1 agrees at 8 bases. After removal of 7 bases from V and 1 base from J, the junction contained 6 bases not matched to a gene. CDR1 SQVTM and CDR2 ANQGSEA come from the germline V gene. The CDR3 is 13 residues long. CDR3: CSATGTGSYEQYF. Here the CDR3 DNA reads TGCAGCGCAACCGGGACAGGATCCTACGAGCAGTACTTC.

The chain employs TRBV29-1 and TRBJ2-7; TRBD2 is a possible D gene (5 bases). Looked up from germline, CDR1 is SQVTM and CDR2 is ANQGSEA. The V end lost 1 base, the J end lost 2 bases, and 18 bases lay between the germline ends. CDR3 length: 16 residues. In DNA, the CDR3 is TGCAGCGTTGAAGGGGTTAGCGCCGTGAACACCTACGAGCAGTACTTC. It is translated as CSVEGVSAVNTYEQYF.

This clone was observed many times. The chain combines TRBV6-6 with TRBJ1-2; the match to TRBD1 covers 10 bases. Germline CDR1 and CDR2: MNHNY and SVGAGI (reference sequence). V shed 2 bases, J shed 0 bases, and the junction held 0 bases outside the gene matches. This CDR3 comprises 15 residues. The CDR3 DNA reads as TGTGCCAGCAGTTACGGGACAGGGGCTAACTATGGCTACACCTTC. This codes for CASSYGTGANYGYTF.

The genes are TRBV15 and TRBJ2-7; no firm D call. The length of the CDR3 is 12 residues. V was clipped by 1 base and J by 11 bases, with 12 bases between them. Germline values: CDR1 LNHNV, CDR2 YYDKDF (reference sequence). The CDR3 loop reads CATSRVAGPKYF. CDR3 nucleotide sequence: TGTGCCACCAGCAGAGTCGCCGGGCCGAAGTACTTC.